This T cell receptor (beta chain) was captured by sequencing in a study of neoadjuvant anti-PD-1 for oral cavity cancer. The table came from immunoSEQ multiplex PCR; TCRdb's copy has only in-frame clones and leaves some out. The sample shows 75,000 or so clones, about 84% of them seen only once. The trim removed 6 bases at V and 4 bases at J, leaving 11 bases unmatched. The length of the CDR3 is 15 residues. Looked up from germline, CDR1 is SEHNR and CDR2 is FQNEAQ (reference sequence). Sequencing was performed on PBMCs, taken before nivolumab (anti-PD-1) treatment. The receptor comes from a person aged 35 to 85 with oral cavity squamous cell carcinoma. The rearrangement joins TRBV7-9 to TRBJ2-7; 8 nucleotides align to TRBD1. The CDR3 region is CASSFFPGQAYEQYF. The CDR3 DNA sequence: TGTGCCAGCAGTTTTTTCCCGGGACAGGCGTACGAGCAGTACTTC.